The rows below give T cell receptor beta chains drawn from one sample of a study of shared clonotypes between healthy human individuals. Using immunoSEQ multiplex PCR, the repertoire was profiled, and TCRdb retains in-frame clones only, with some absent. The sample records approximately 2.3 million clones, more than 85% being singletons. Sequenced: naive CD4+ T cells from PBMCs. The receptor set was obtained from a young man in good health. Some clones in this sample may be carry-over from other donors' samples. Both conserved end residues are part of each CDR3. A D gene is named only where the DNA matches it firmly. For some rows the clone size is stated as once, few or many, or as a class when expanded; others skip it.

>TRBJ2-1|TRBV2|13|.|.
TGTGCCAGCGTCGGGACACTAGACAATGAGCAGTTCTTC
CASVGTLDNEQFF
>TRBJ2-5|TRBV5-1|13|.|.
TGCGCCAGCAGCTTGGGATTGGCGGAGACCCAGTACTTC
CASSLGLAETQYF
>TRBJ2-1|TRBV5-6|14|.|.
TGTGCCAGCAGCTGGCGGCCGACAGACAATGAGCAGTTCTTC
CASSWRPTDNEQFF
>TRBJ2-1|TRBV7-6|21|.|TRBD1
TGTGCCAGCGGCGTTTCAACAAGAGGGCTACGTGGGACAGGCCAATACAATGAGCAGTTCTTC
CASGVSTRGLRGTGQYNEQFF
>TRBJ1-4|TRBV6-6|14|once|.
TGTGCCAGCAGTCTACAGGGATTCAATGAAAAACTGTTTTTT
CASSLQGFNEKLFF
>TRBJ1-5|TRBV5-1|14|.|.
TGCGCCAGCAGCTTGGGGTTCGGTGATCAGCCCCAGCATTTT
CASSLGFGDQPQHF
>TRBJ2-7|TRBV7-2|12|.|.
TGTGCCAGCAGTCGAGGCGCCTACGAGCAGTACTTC
CASSRGAYEQYF
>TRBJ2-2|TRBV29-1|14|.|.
TGCAGCGTTGTAAGGGGGACGAACACCGGGGAGCTGTTTTTT
CSVVRGTNTGELFF
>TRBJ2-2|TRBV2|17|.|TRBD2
TGTGCCAGCAGTGCTAGGGGGACTAGCGGGAAGGGCGGGGAGCTGTTTTTT
CASSARGTSGKGGELFF
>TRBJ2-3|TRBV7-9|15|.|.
TGTGCCAGCAGTCTCGGAACAGGGCTCCCAGATACGCAGTATTTT
CASSLGTGLPDTQYF
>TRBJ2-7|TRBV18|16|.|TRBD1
TGTGCCAGCTCATCTCAGGGGGCCCTTACTCTATACGAGCAGTACTTC
CASSSQGALTLYEQYF
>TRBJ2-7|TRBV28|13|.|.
TGTGCCAGCAGTTTCATCAGAGCCTACGAGCAGTACTTC
CASSFIRAYEQYF
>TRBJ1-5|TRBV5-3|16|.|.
TGTGCCAGAAACGGACCGGGCACAGGTGTACCTCAGCCCCAGCATTTT
CARNGPGTGVPQPQHF
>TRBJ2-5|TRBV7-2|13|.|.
TGTGCCAGCAGCTCCCTTCCTCCTAGCCCCCGGTACTTC
CASSSLPPSPRYF
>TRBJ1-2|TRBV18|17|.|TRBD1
TGTGCCAGCTCACTATTCGGGACAGGGGCCACAAACTATGGCTACACCTTC
CASSLFGTGATNYGYTF